The rows below give T cell receptor beta chains drawn from one sample of a study of blood T cell repertoires in COVID-19. Sequenced by immunoSEQ multiplex PCR; TCRdb stores in-frame clones only, minus some. The table shows approximately 120,000 clones, with about 84% occurring only once. Sequencing used peripheral blood. Receptors originate from a human donor in a cohort sampled during active COVID-19. Each CDR3 is given with its conserved first and last residue. A D gene is named only where the DNA matches it firmly. Expanded clones are given a class, and other clones once, few, many or no size at all.

cdr3_aa,cdr3_nt,d_call,v_call,j_call,clone_size
CASSDTPTSSAGELFF,TGTGCCAGCTCCGACACTCCGACCTCTAGCGCCGGGGAGCTGTTTTTT,-,TRBV18,TRBJ2-2,-
CAILQADSGNTIYF,TGTGCCATCCTACAGGCTGACTCTGGAAACACCATATATTTT,-,TRBV6-1,TRBJ1-3,-
CAISEPGLAGERSDTQYF,TGTGCCATCAGTGAGCCGGGACTAGCGGGAGAAAGGTCAGATACGCAGTATTTT,TRBD2,TRBV10-3,TRBJ2-3,-
CASSLGATGELFF,TGCGCCAGCAGCCTGGGGGCCACCGGGGAGCTGTTTTTT,-,TRBV5-1,TRBJ2-2,-
CASVQGTKNIQYF,TGTGCCAGCGTACAGGGTACCAAAAACATTCAGTACTTC,-,TRBV11-2,TRBJ2-4,-
CASTQTGYEQYF,TGTGCCAGCACTCAGACGGGATACGAGCAGTACTTC,-,TRBV6-5,TRBJ2-7,-
CAWSVVRNTGELFF,TGTGCCTGGAGTGTTGTCAGGAACACCGGGGAGCTGTTTTTT,-,TRBV30,TRBJ2-2,-
CASSHPIVGSYNEQFF,TGTGCCAGCAGCCATCCGATCGTCGGCTCCTACAATGAGCAGTTCTTC,-,TRBV7-2,TRBJ2-1,-
CASSFSRGDTQYF,TGCGCCAGCAGCTTCTCCCGGGGGGATACGCAGTATTTT,-,TRBV5-1,TRBJ2-3,-
CASSSKLRDRGYSPLHF,TGTGCCAGCAGTTCAAAGCTCCGGGACAGGGGATATTCACCCCTCCACTTT,TRBD1,TRBV7-9,TRBJ1-6,-
CASSYTGTPGYNEQFF,TGTGCCAGCAGTTACACCGGGACTCCGGGGTACAATGAGCAGTTCTTC,-,TRBV6-2/TRBV6-3,TRBJ2-1,-
CASSSRQALHSGNTIYF,TGTGCCAGCAGCTCCCGACAGGCCTTGCACTCTGGAAACACCATATATTTT,-,TRBV5-6,TRBJ1-3,few
CASNPASRTNSYEQYF,TGTGCCAGCAACCCAGCTTCGAGGACTAACTCCTACGAGCAGTACTTC,-,TRBV6-6,TRBJ2-7,-
CASRTPAETQYF,TGTGCCAGCAGGACACCTGCAGAGACCCAGTACTTC,-,TRBV7-2,TRBJ2-5,-
CASSYGQGVTYEQYF,TGTGCCAGCAGTTACGGCCAGGGTGTCACCTACGAGCAGTACTTC,-,TRBV6-2/TRBV6-3,TRBJ2-7,-
CSASSLAGTYEQYF,TGCAGTGCTAGTTCACTAGCGGGGACCTACGAGCAGTACTTC,TRBD2,TRBV20-1,TRBJ2-7,-
CASSSYTDTQYF,TGTGCCAGCAGCTCCTACACAGATACGCAGTATTTT,-,TRBV7-2,TRBJ2-3,-
CASSEFTGDSPPLHF,TGTGCCAGCAGTGAATTCACAGGGGATTCGCCACCCCTCCACTTT,TRBD1,TRBV25-1,TRBJ1-6,-
CASSEVGGELNTEAFF,TGTGCCAGCAGTGAAGTTGGAGGGGAACTGAACACTGAAGCTTTCTTT,-,TRBV6-1,TRBJ1-1,-
CASSQDRHLNTEAFF,TGCGCCAGCAGCCAAGATCGACATCTAAACACTGAAGCTTTCTTT,-,TRBV4-1,TRBJ1-1,-
CASSNSGNYEQYF,TGTGCCAGCAGCAATAGCGGGAACTACGAGCAGTACTTC,TRBD2,TRBV5-4,TRBJ2-7,-
CASSYGQGEQFF,TGTGCCAGCAGTTACGGACAGGGGGAGCAGTTCTTC,TRBD1,TRBV12-3/TRBV12-4,TRBJ2-1,-
CASSLQGMSDSPLHF,TGCGCCAGCAGCCTTCAGGGGATGAGTGATTCACCCCTCCACTTT,-,TRBV5-1,TRBJ1-6,-
CASSLRGSTEKLFF,TGTGCCAGCAGCTTACGCGGCTCCACGGAAAAACTGTTTTTT,-,TRBV7-2,TRBJ1-4,-
CAISTRQDTYEQYF,TGTGCCATCAGTACCCGACAGGACACCTACGAGCAGTACTTC,-,TRBV10-3,TRBJ2-7,few
CASSIVFGAASREQYF,TGTGCCAGTAGTATAGTTTTTGGGGCAGCGTCCAGAGAGCAGTACTTC,-,TRBV19,TRBJ2-7,few
CASSQDRIPTGELFF,TGTGCCAGCAGCCAAGATAGAATCCCCACCGGGGAGCTGTTTTTT,-,TRBV3-1/TRBV3-2,TRBJ2-2,-
CSASFQTYGYTF,TGCAGTGCTAGTTTCCAGACTTATGGCTACACCTTC,-,TRBV20-1,TRBJ1-2,once
CAWSGGRGGVTF,TGTGCCTGGAGTGGGGGCCGGGGAGGGGTCACCTTC,-,TRBV30,TRBJ1-2,once
CASSQGLASYEQYF,TGTGCCAGCAGTCAGGGACTAGCCTCCTACGAGCAGTACTTC,TRBD2,TRBV7-8,TRBJ2-7,few
CASSLNTGSGNTIYF,TGTGCCAGCAGCTTAAACACAGGGTCGGGAAACACCATATATTTT,-,TRBV7-9,TRBJ1-3,-
CASSQPGLARNEQFF,TGTGCCAGCAGCCAACCGGGACTAGCGAGAAATGAGCAGTTCTTC,TRBD2,TRBV14,TRBJ2-1,-
CASSPVGANTEAFF,TGTGCCAGCAGCCCAGTGGGGGCGAACACTGAAGCTTTCTTT,-,TRBV11-2,TRBJ1-1,-
CASIPTSTETQYF,TGTGCCAGCATCCCGACTAGTACAGAGACCCAGTACTTC,-,TRBV2,TRBJ2-5,-
CASSLPARGASYEQYF,TGTGCCAGCAGTCTACCGGCCAGGGGAGCCTCCTACGAGCAGTACTTC,-,TRBV28,TRBJ2-7,-
CASSKRQGDFYEQYF,TGTGCCAGCAGCAAAAGGCAAGGGGACTTCTACGAGCAGTACTTC,-,TRBV21-1,TRBJ2-7,-
CASSPGQGRNTEAFF,TGCGCCAGCAGCCCTGGACAGGGGAGGAACACTGAAGCTTTCTTT,TRBD1,TRBV5-1,TRBJ1-1,-
CSVGLTSGWEQYF,TGCAGCGTTGGCCTGACTAGCGGGTGGGAGCAGTACTTC,TRBD2,TRBV29-1,TRBJ2-7,few
CASNPRTSGQETQYF,TGTGCCAGCAACCCTCGGACTAGTGGGCAAGAGACCCAGTACTTC,TRBD2,TRBV5-5,TRBJ2-5,-
CASSPPAQRTDTQYF,TGTGCCAGCAGCCCACCGGCACAGCGCACAGATACGCAGTATTTT,-,TRBV3-1/TRBV3-2,TRBJ2-3,-
CASSQSAARHNTEAFF,TGTGCCAGCAGCCAGTCCGCAGCCAGACACAACACTGAAGCTTTCTTT,-,TRBV5-4,TRBJ1-1,-
CASSLRPSGTDTQYF,TGTGCCAGCAGTTTAAGGCCTAGCGGCACAGATACGCAGTATTTT,-,TRBV27,TRBJ2-3,-
CATSRVLSSYEQYF,TGTGCCACCAGCAGAGTACTCTCCTCCTACGAGCAGTACTTC,-,TRBV15,TRBJ2-7,-
CASSPSGGILVNTEAFF,TGTGCCAGCAGCCCATCCGGGGGGATCTTAGTGAACACTGAAGCTTTCTTT,-,TRBV5-4,TRBJ1-1,-
CASSLSRVLAYNEQFF,TGTGCCAGCAGCCTCTCGAGGGTCCTCGCCTACAATGAGCAGTTCTTC,-,TRBV5-8,TRBJ2-1,-
CASSLQENTEAFF,TGTGCCAGCAGTTTACAGGAGAACACTGAAGCTTTCTTT,-,TRBV12-3/TRBV12-4,TRBJ1-1,-
CASRTSGSETGELFF,TGTGCCAGCAGGACTAGCGGGAGCGAAACCGGGGAGCTGTTTTTT,TRBD2,TRBV6-5,TRBJ2-2,-
CASRNRGGYGYTF,TGTGCCAGCAGAAACAGGGGCGGCTATGGCTACACCTTC,TRBD1,TRBV27,TRBJ1-2,-
CASSSTQGGQEEAFF,TGTGCCAGCAGCTCAACCCAGGGGGGACAGGAGGAAGCTTTCTTT,TRBD1,TRBV7-3,TRBJ1-1,-
CASSEAVGQGGNTEAFF,TGTGCCAGCAGTGAAGCGGTGGGACAGGGAGGGAACACTGAAGCTTTCTTT,TRBD1,TRBV2,TRBJ1-1,-
CASSFPGALTGEQYF,TGTGCCAGCAGTTTCCCGGGAGCCCTAACGGGGGAGCAGTACTTC,-,TRBV27,TRBJ2-7,once
CASIHQIEAFF,TGTGCCAGCATCCATCAAATTGAAGCTTTCTTT,-,TRBV12-3/TRBV12-4,TRBJ1-1,few
CASSQASGSTDTQYF,TGCGCCAGCAGCCAAGCTAGCGGGAGCACAGATACGCAGTATTTT,TRBD2,TRBV4-3,TRBJ2-3,-
CASNRQGTDTQYF,TGCGCCAGCAATCGACAGGGCACAGATACGCAGTATTTT,-,TRBV4-1,TRBJ2-3,-
CASSPGGETQYF,TGTGCCAGTAGTCCGGGGGGGGAGACCCAGTACTTC,TRBD2,TRBV19,TRBJ2-5,-
CASSALAGVSNEQFF,TGTGCCAGCAGCGCACTAGCGGGAGTATCAAATGAGCAGTTCTTC,TRBD2,TRBV7-9,TRBJ2-1,-
CASSPDRIGEGHGYTF,TGTGCCAGCTCACCGGATAGGATCGGGGAAGGGCATGGCTACACCTTC,-,TRBV18,TRBJ1-2,-